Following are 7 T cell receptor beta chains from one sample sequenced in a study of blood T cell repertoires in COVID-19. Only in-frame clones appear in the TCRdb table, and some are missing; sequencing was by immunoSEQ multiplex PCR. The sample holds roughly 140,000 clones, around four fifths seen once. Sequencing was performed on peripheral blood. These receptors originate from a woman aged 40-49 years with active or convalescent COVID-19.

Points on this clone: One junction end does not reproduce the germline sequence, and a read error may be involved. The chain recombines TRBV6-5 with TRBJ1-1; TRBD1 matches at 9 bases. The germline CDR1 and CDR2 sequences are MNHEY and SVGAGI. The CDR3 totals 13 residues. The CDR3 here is CASDTTGGGKVKF. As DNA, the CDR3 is TGTGCCAGCGATACAACAGGGGGCGGTAAGGTGAAGTTT.

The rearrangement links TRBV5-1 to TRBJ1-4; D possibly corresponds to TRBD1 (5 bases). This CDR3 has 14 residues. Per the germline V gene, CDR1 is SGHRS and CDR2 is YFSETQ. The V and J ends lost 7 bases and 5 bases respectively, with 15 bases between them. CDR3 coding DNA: TGCGCCAGCCATCCCGGGGACTGGAATGAAAAACTGTTTTTT. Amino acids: CASHPGDWNEKLFF.

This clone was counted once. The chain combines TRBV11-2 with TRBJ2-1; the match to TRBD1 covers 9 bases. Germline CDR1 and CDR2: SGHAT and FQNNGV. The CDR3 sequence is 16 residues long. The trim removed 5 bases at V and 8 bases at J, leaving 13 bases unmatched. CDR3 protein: CASSTGDRALYDEQFF. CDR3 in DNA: TGTGCCAGCAGCACCGGGGACAGGGCTTTGTATGATGAGCAGTTCTTC.

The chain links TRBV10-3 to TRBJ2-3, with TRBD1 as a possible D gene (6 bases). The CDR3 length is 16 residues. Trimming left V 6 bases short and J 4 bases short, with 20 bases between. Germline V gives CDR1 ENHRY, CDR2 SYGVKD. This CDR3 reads CAISSGQPWGADTQYF. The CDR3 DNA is TGTGCCATCAGCTCCGGACAGCCTTGGGGCGCAGATACGCAGTATTTT.

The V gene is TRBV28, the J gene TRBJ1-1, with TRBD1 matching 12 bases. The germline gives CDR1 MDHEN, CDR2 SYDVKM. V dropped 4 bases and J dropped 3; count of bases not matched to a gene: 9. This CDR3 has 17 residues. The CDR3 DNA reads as TGTGCCAGCAGTTCTGGGACAGGGGGCGGCTCGTACACTGAAGCTTTCTTT. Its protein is CASSSGTGGGSYTEAFF.

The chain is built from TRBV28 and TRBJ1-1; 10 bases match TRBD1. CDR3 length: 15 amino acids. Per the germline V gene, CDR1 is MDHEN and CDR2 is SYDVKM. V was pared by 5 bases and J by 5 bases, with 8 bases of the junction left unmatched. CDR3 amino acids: CASSPLTGGITEAFF. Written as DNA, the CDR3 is TGTGCCAGCAGTCCGTTGACAGGGGGCATAACTGAAGCTTTCTTT.

The CDR3 coding sequence is TGTGCCAGCAGCTCTCAGGGGTACGGGGAGCTGTTTTTT. It specifies CASSSQGYGELFF. The rearrangement uses TRBV11-3 and TRBJ2-2, with D maybe TRBD1 (6 bases). Germline V gene sequence: CDR1 SGHNT, CDR2 YENEEA. The CDR3 has 13 amino acids. Trimming took 4 bases from V and 7 from J, leaving 10 bases between them.